Listed below are T cell receptor beta chains from one sample, sequenced in a study of regulatory T cells in long-lasting Graves disease. TCRdb re-derived calls from the multiplex PCR reads in MiXCR, one entry per CDR3 protein. The sample lists 400,000 to 500,000 distinct CDR3 sequences, about a sixth occurring once. The same data also contributed to another study, on T cells in Graves' hyperthyroidism and ophthalmopathy.

The starting material was peripheral blood mononuclear cells (PBMCs), obtained at new diagnosis, from a patient treated with antithyroid drugs. Source of these receptors: a woman aged 18-29 years with Graves disease. Both conserved end residues are part of each CDR3. A D gene is named only where the DNA matches it firmly. Size tells how often a clone was seen (once, few, many) or the class of an expanded clone, and some rows leave it out.

>TRBV7-3|many|NA|TRBJ2-3
CASSLIPGGMADTQYF
TGTGCCAGCAGCTTAATCCCCGGCGGCATGGCAGATACGCAGTATTTT
>TRBV28|many|NA|TRBJ2-1
CASGALSYNEQFF
TGTGCCAGCGGCGCCTTATCCTACAATGAGCAGTTCTTC
>TRBV11-1|many|NA|TRBJ2-7
CASSLERESSYEQYF
TGTGCCAGCAGCTTAGAACGGGAGAGCTCCTACGAGCAGTACTTC
>TRBV19|few|TRBD1|TRBJ1-5
CASRSPGQGGGQPQHF
TGTGCCAGTAGGAGCCCAGGACAGGGGGGTGGCCAGCCCCAGCATTTT
>TRBV20-1|NA|TRBD2|TRBJ2-3
CSARDSSGSKDTQYF
TGCAGTGCTAGAGATTCGAGCGGGAGTAAAGATACGCAGTATTTT
>TRBV11-2|many|NA|TRBJ2-3
CASSFGLTTDTQYF
TGTGCCAGCAGCTTTGGACTTACCACAGATACGCAGTATTTT
>TRBV10-1|few|TRBD1|TRBJ2-3
CASGGLGQGSDTQYF
TGCGCCAGCGGCGGTCTGGGACAGGGGTCAGATACGCAGTATTTT
>TRBV6-2/TRBV6-3|NA|NA|TRBJ2-2
CASKGIGAVYTGELFF
TGTGCCAGCAAGGGCATAGGGGCGGTATACACCGGGGAGCTGTTTTTT
>TRBV15|few|NA|TRBJ2-7
CATSSGNSSYEQYF
TGTGCCACCAGCAGTGGGAACAGCTCCTACGAGCAGTACTTC
>TRBV11-2|many|TRBD2|TRBJ2-2
CASSQWTSGNTGELFF
TGTGCCAGCAGCCAGTGGACTAGCGGGAACACCGGGGAGCTGTTTTTT
>TRBV5-1|NA|NA|TRBJ2-7
CASSLVSGALEQYF
TGCGCCAGCAGCTTGGTCTCGGGGGCGCTCGAGCAGTACTTC
>TRBV10-3|few|NA|TRBJ1-2
CASSYVRPRQGDYGYTF
TGTGCCAGCAGTTACGTACGGCCAAGGCAGGGCGACTATGGCTACACCTTC
>TRBV27|many|NA|TRBJ2-3
CASSPPAELSTDTQYF
TGTGCCAGCAGTCCCCCTGCTGAGCTCAGCACAGATACGCAGTATTTT
>TRBV7-2|many|NA|TRBJ2-7
CASSLESLLGDTSYEQYF
TGTGCCAGCAGCTTAGAGAGTTTGCTAGGAGATACTTCCTACGAGCAGTACTTC
>TRBV15|few|TRBD2|TRBJ2-7
CATSSYGGVGSYEQYF
TGTGCCACCAGCAGTTACGGGGGGGTCGGGAGCTACGAGCAGTACTTC
>TRBV20-1|few|TRBD2|TRBJ2-1
CSARDPRIAGGSDEQFF
TGCAGTGCTAGAGATCCCCGAATAGCGGGAGGGTCTGATGAGCAGTTCTTC
>TRBV12-3/TRBV12-4|many|TRBD2|TRBJ2-2
CASSLLPSGSTGELFF
TGTGCCAGCAGTTTACTACCTAGCGGGAGTACCGGGGAGCTGTTTTTT
>TRBV10-3|NA|NA|TRBJ2-7
CAISSGDGSYEQYF
TGTGCCATCAGTTCCGGGGACGGCTCCTACGAGCAGTACTTC
>TRBV24-1|many|NA|TRBJ1-2
CATSGGGADYGYTF
TGTGCCACCAGCGGAGGGGGGGCGGACTATGGCTACACCTTC
>TRBV12-3/TRBV12-4|many|TRBD2|TRBJ2-7
CASSFSGSGEQYF
TGTGCCAGCAGTTTTAGCGGGAGCGGCGAGCAGTACTTC
>TRBV12-3/TRBV12-4|few|TRBD1|TRBJ1-5
CASSNRQGNQPQHF
TGTGCCAGCAGTAATCGACAGGGGAATCAGCCCCAGCATTTT
>TRBV28|many|TRBD1|TRBJ2-6
CASSSPGGRLGANVLTF
TGTGCCAGCAGTTCTCCAGGGGGCAGGCTTGGGGCCAACGTCCTGACTTTC
>TRBV12-3/TRBV12-4|few|NA|TRBJ1-2
CASRKQGSYTF
TGTGCCAGCAGAAAACAGGGTAGCTACACCTTC
>TRBV6-1|many|NA|TRBJ2-5
CASRNTGEGAGLAMAQYF
TGTGCCAGCAGAAACACGGGAGAGGGGGCGGGCCTCGCGATGGCCCAGTACTTC
>TRBV6-2/TRBV6-3|few|TRBD2|TRBJ2-5
CASSSLVGGVQETQYF
TGTGCCAGCAGTTCCCTAGTGGGGGGGGTTCAAGAGACCCAGTACTTC